The 26 T cell receptor beta chains presented below share a single source sample, sequenced in a study of T cells expressing NK-cell markers. Reanalyzing the 5' RACE reads, TCRdb keeps one entry per CDR3 protein, without DNA. This table holds some 390,000 distinct CDR3 sequences. Sequenced: blood T cells: a sorted CD56 or NKG2C T cell subset, CD4+ or CD8+ T cells, or bulk PBMC T cells (not recorded which). The receptors originated from a woman aged 50 to 60 in good health.

This chain joins TRBV27 and TRBJ2-3; checking the TCRdb D call of TRBD2 is not possible without DNA. Germline loops: CDR1 MNHEY, CDR2 SMNVEV (reference sequence). The CDR3 contains 17 residues. The CDR3 sequence: CASSHGTSGSRADTQYF.

This chain uses TRBV29-1 with TRBJ2-3. The CDR3 covers 16 residues. Germline CDR1 reads SQVTM; CDR2 reads ANQGSEA. The CDR3 sequence is CSVVGWAELRTDTQYF.

V usage is TRBV12-3 or TRBV12-4 and J usage is TRBJ1-5; TCRdb returns TRBD1, unconfirmable since there is no DNA. This CDR3 has 15 residues. CDR3 protein: CASSPLGAEDQPQHF.

The rearrangement links TRBV4-1 to TRBJ2-3; TCRdb lists TRBD2, though no DNA is available to test this call. Germline V lookup: CDR1 MGHRA, CDR2 YSYEKL. The CDR3 contains 15 residues. The chain's CDR3 is CASSQSSLAGDTQYF.

The chain is built from TRBV5-1 and TRBJ2-3. Per the germline V gene, CDR1 is SGHRS and CDR2 is YFSETQ. The CDR3 runs to 15 residues. CDR3 sequence: CASSLGAFSTDTQYF.

This chain links TRBV6-6 with TRBJ1-1; TCRdb outputs TRBD1, but without DNA this stays unchecked. CDR1 and CDR2 from the germline V gene are MNHNY and SVGAGI (reference sequence). CDR3 size: 12 residues. CDR3 sequence: CASFGRRGASFF.

The chain joins TRBV20-1 to TRBJ2-1; TCRdb names TRBD1, which stays unverified in the absence of DNA. Germline CDR1 is DFQATT and CDR2 is SNEGSKA (reference sequence). The CDR3 runs 16 residues. The CDR3 is CSASSPETAAYNEQFF.

The CDR3 sequence is CASSHSRGSGNTIYF. This chain connects TRBV3-1 to TRBJ1-3; TCRdb's assignment of TRBD1 cannot be checked, as there is no DNA. This CDR3 is 15 amino acids long. Germline values: CDR1 LGHDT, CDR2 YNNKEL (reference sequence).

The CDR3 sequence is CAIAPGIPNQPQHF. The chain employs TRBV10-3 and TRBJ1-5; there is no DNA to check the TCRdb D call of TRBD1. CDR3 length: 14 residues. Germline values: CDR1 ENHRY, CDR2 SYGVKD.

The J gene is TRBJ1-2, the V gene TRBV6-2 or TRBV6-3; no DNA is available, so the TRBD1 call from TCRdb remains unchecked. The CDR3 has 14 amino acids. Germline CDR1 MNHEY, CDR2 SVGEGT. CDR3 sequence reads: CASSPDSDNYGYTF.

This sequence joins TRBV5-1 and TRBJ2-5; TCRdb reports TRBD2, a call that lacks DNA to check it against. Per germline, CDR1 SGHRS and CDR2 YFSETQ. CDR3 length: 15 residues. The chain's CDR3 is CASSLASSSPSTQYF.

The genes are TRBV10-3 and TRBJ2-1; the D call from TCRdb, TRBD2, cannot be confirmed without DNA. CDR1 is ENHRY, CDR2 SYGVKD, per germline. The CDR3 extends over 15 amino acids. The CDR3 sequence: CAIGALKSSYNEQFF.

The chain combines TRBV12-3 or TRBV12-4 with TRBJ2-7; TCRdb indicates TRBD1, and absent DNA this call remains unverified. The CDR3 has 15 amino acids. CDR3: CASSLEGNLFYEQYF.

The chain recombines TRBV10-3 with TRBJ1-1. This CDR3 is built from 13 residues. Germline-derived CDR1 and CDR2 are ENHRY and SYGVKD. The CDR3 here is CAIGGGPNTEAFF.

V is TRBV6-5 and J is TRBJ2-5. This CDR3 is built from 14 residues. Germline V gives CDR1 MNHEY, CDR2 SVGAGI. CDR3 loop: CASRPTTGQETQYF.

The chain is built from TRBV7-8 and TRBJ1-4. The V gene's germline CDR1 is SGHVS and CDR2 FQNEAQ. The CDR3 loop spans 14 amino acids. CDR3 region: CASTAWVTNEKLFF.

The rearrangement uses TRBV7-6 and TRBJ2-5; with no DNA, the TCRdb D assignment of TRBD2 cannot be verified. The CDR3 consists of 13 residues. Germline CDR1 reads SGHVS; CDR2 reads FNYEAQ. The CDR3 reads CASSLGTSGPIYF.

The CDR3 region is CASSPTASGRRGTDTQYF. The chain uses TRBV18 and TRBJ2-3; absent DNA, TCRdb's TRBD2 call cannot be checked. Germline CDR1 reads KGHSH; CDR2 reads LQKENI. CDR3 length: 18 amino acids.

This chain connects TRBV5-5 to TRBJ2-3; TCRdb lists TRBD1, though no DNA is available to test this call. The CDR3 covers 13 residues. CDR1 and CDR2 (germline): SGHKS, YYEKEE (reference sequence). Here the CDR3 reads CAGQGATTDTQYF. The full variable domain, its missing parts supplied by reference TRBV5-5 and TRBJ2-3, is DAGVTQSPTHLIKTRGQQVTLRCSPISGHKSVSWYQQVLGQGPQFIFQYYEKEERGRGNFPDRFSARQFPNYSSELNVNALLLGDSALYLCAGQGATTDTQYFGPGTRLTVL.

The chain is built from TRBV29-1 and TRBJ1-1. The CDR3 length is 14 residues. The germline V gene encodes CDR1 SQVTM and CDR2 ANQGSEA. The CDR3 loop reads CSVAGTTASAEAFF.

The chain joins TRBV5-1 to TRBJ2-3. Per germline, CDR1 SGHRS and CDR2 YFSETQ. The CDR3 loop spans 15 amino acids. This CDR3 reads CASSLGSDSTDTQYF.

The CDR3 is CASSQTLGSGELFF. This chain links TRBV5-1 with TRBJ2-2; TCRdb proposes TRBD2, but this gene call is untestable without DNA. The CDR3 covers 14 residues. CDR1 SGHRS and CDR2 YFSETQ come from the germline V gene. The whole variable domain, filled in from reference TRBV5-1 and TRBJ2-2, reads KAGVTQTPRYLIKTRGQQVTLSCSPISGHRSVSWYQQTPGQGLQFLFEYFSETQRNKGNFPGRFSGRQFSNSRSEMNVSTLELGDSALYLCASSQTLGSGELFFGEGSRLTVL.

The rearrangement joins TRBV3-1 to TRBJ2-1; TCRdb's D call, TRBD2, is unchecked because there is no DNA. Germline V gene data show CDR1 as LGHDT and CDR2 as YNNKEL (reference sequence). The CDR3 runs 15 residues. CDR3 in amino acids: CASSTRVAGNNEQFF.

J is TRBJ2-1 and V is TRBV6-5; as DNA is missing, the TRBD2 call by TCRdb cannot be tested. The CDR3 covers 15 residues. CDR1 is MNHEY and CDR2 is SVGAGI in the germline V gene. CDR3 in amino acids: CASSWMAGDYNEQFF.

CDR3 loop: CATSDLSGYGYTF. The chain links TRBV24-1 to TRBJ1-2. CDR1 and CDR2 from the germline V gene are KGHDR and SFDVKD. The CDR3 length is 13 residues.

The V gene is TRBV12-3 or TRBV12-4, the J gene TRBJ1-1; TCRdb selects TRBD1, and the lack of DNA leaves this call unchecked. This CDR3 has 15 residues. CDR3 region: CASSFFEGARAEAFF.